A selection of T cell receptor beta chains follows, all from one sample in a study of T cells in Graves' hyperthyroidism and ophthalmopathy. Via MiXCR, TCRdb re-called the multiplex PCR reads, giving one row per CDR3 protein. The sample consists of about 290,000 distinct CDR3 sequences, about 13% of them appearing once. Material for sequencing was blood. All receptors come from a middle-aged woman with Graves' hyperthyroidism. Both conserved end residues are part of each CDR3. A D gene is named only where the DNA matches it firmly. For some rows the clone size is stated as once, few or many, or as a class when expanded; others skip it.

clone size: many; J gene: TRBJ2-7; CDR3 length: 14; D gene: TRBD2; V gene: TRBV30; CDR3 protein: CAWSALAGAYEQYF; CDR3 DNA: TGTGCCTGGAGTGCACTAGCGGGAGCCTACGAGCAGTACTTC
clone size: many; J gene: TRBJ2-7; CDR3 length: 14; D gene: NA; V gene: TRBV28; CDR3 protein: CASSLRGGLNEQYF; CDR3 DNA: TGTGCCAGCAGTTTAAGAGGCGGGCTGAACGAGCAGTACTTC
clone size: many; J gene: TRBJ1-5; CDR3 length: 14; D gene: NA; V gene: TRBV6-6; CDR3 protein: CASSYSGWDQPQHF; CDR3 DNA: TGTGCCAGCAGTTACTCGGGGTGGGATCAGCCCCAGCATTTT
clone size: many; J gene: TRBJ1-5; CDR3 length: 16; D gene: NA; V gene: TRBV12-3/TRBV12-4; CDR3 protein: CASSLEWGFSNQPQHF; CDR3 DNA: TGTGCCAGCAGTTTAGAGTGGGGGTTTAGCAATCAGCCCCAGCATTTT
clone size: many; J gene: TRBJ1-1; CDR3 length: 13; D gene: NA; V gene: TRBV28; CDR3 protein: CASSSILGTEAFF; CDR3 DNA: TGTGCCAGCAGCTCTATTCTCGGAACTGAAGCTTTCTTT
clone size: NA; J gene: TRBJ2-1; CDR3 length: 15; D gene: NA; V gene: TRBV20-1; CDR3 protein: CSAREYGGPYNEQFF; CDR3 DNA: TGCAGTGCTAGAGAGTACGGCGGACCCTACAATGAGCAGTTCTTC
clone size: many; J gene: TRBJ2-7; CDR3 length: 14; D gene: NA; V gene: TRBV5-1; CDR3 protein: CASSLQSQSLEQYF; CDR3 DNA: TGCGCCAGCAGCTTGCAATCACAGTCCCTCGAGCAGTACTTC
clone size: many; J gene: TRBJ1-4; CDR3 length: 17; D gene: NA; V gene: TRBV6-1; CDR3 protein: CASSEGGRGATNEKLFF; CDR3 DNA: TGTGCCAGCAGTGAAGGCGGGCGGGGGGCAACTAATGAAAAACTGTTTTTT
clone size: NA; J gene: TRBJ2-3; CDR3 length: 15; D gene: TRBD2; V gene: TRBV6-1; CDR3 protein: CASSVTSGSLDTQYF; CDR3 DNA: TGTGCCAGCAGTGTGACTAGCGGGAGTTTAGATACGCAGTATTTT
clone size: NA; J gene: TRBJ2-7; CDR3 length: 15; D gene: TRBD1; V gene: TRBV5-1; CDR3 protein: CASTLSTGKGYEQYF; CDR3 DNA: TGCGCCAGCACCCTCTCGACAGGGAAGGGCTACGAGCAGTACTTC
clone size: many; J gene: TRBJ1-1; CDR3 length: 14; D gene: TRBD1; V gene: TRBV10-3; CDR3 protein: CAIRADRMGTEAFF; CDR3 DNA: TGTGCCATCAGAGCGGACAGGATGGGCACTGAAGCTTTCTTT
clone size: NA; J gene: TRBJ2-2; CDR3 length: 15; D gene: TRBD1; V gene: TRBV6-2/TRBV6-3; CDR3 protein: CASSAGTGDTGELFF; CDR3 DNA: TGTGCCAGCAGTGCCGGGACAGGGGACACCGGGGAGCTGTTTTTT
clone size: many; J gene: TRBJ2-5; CDR3 length: 15; D gene: TRBD2; V gene: TRBV20-1; CDR3 protein: CSAREVAGIQETQYF; CDR3 DNA: TGCAGTGCTAGAGAGGTAGCGGGGATACAAGAGACCCAGTACTTC